In its sample, the clone carrying this TCR beta chain was seen once. This sample was taken from a study of blood T cell repertoires in COVID-19. Sequencing was performed with immunoSEQ multiplex PCR; in TCRdb, only in-frame clones are kept and a portion is missing. The table lists approximately 160,000 clones, around four fifths of them singletons. The V gene end was trimmed by 5 bases and the J gene end by 7 bases; junction bases not matched to a gene: 5. In germline, CDR1 is MNHEY, CDR2 SMNVEV (reference sequence). This CDR3 is 14 amino acids long. The V gene is TRBV27, the J gene TRBJ1-6; 7 bases are shared with TRBD1. This TCR was sampled from a human donor in a cohort sampled during active COVID-19. Sequencing was done on a sample of peripheral blood. DNA for the CDR3: TGTGCCAGCAGTCGCATACAGGGGAATTCACCCCTCCACTTT. Its protein product is CASSRIQGNSPLHF.